These 27 T cell receptor beta chains were sequenced from one sample in a study of blood T cell repertoires in COVID-19. Sequencing was performed with immunoSEQ multiplex PCR; in TCRdb, only in-frame clones are kept and a portion is missing. Here the sample spans about 180,000 clones, 78% being singletons. Sequenced: PBMCs or T cells enriched from blood (not recorded which). The receptors stem from a woman aged 50 to 60 who had recovered from COVID-19.

This CDR3 is CASSEAEDSPGIYEQYF. Written as DNA, the CDR3 is TGTGCCAGCAGTGAAGCGGAGGACAGCCCTGGGATCTACGAGCAGTACTTC. The rearrangement links TRBV2 to TRBJ2-7, with a weak D call TRBD1 (6 bases). V was shortened by 0 bases and J by 3 bases, with 18 bases between the two germline ends. The CDR3 has 17 amino acids. The germline gives CDR1 SNHLY, CDR2 FYNNEI.

The genes are TRBV12-3 or TRBV12-4 and TRBJ2-2; 7 bases are a match to TRBD1. V shed 6 bases and J 7 bases; nucleotides not matched to a gene: 5. The CDR3 is made up of 13 amino acids. The CDR3 sequence: CASRTGAIGELFF. The CDR3 DNA reads TGTGCCAGCAGAACAGGGGCGATCGGGGAGCTGTTTTTT.

The V and J genes are TRBV6-6 and TRBJ2-7; 10 bases map to TRBD2. Germline CDR1 is MNHNY and CDR2 is SVGAGI (reference sequence). J lost 4 bases, V lost 5 bases, and 11 bases had no gene match. The CDR3 covers 16 residues. For the CDR3, the DNA is TGTGCCAGCAGTCCACCAAGCGGGAGGGCCGGGTACGAGCAGTACTTC. It codes for CASSPPSGRAGYEQYF.

This rearrangement joins TRBV19 to TRBJ2-7; 7 nucleotides align to TRBD2. V lost 3 bases and J lost 5; bases outside the gene matches: 13. CDR1 and CDR2 (germline): LNHDA, SQIVND (reference sequence). The CDR3 spans 16 residues. Here the CDR3 reads CASSILDEGGPHEQYF. DNA of the CDR3: TGTGCCAGTAGTATCTTGGATGAGGGAGGGCCCCACGAGCAGTACTTC.

CDR3 sequence reads: CASSLFGTGGEIGNNEQFF. The DNA for the CDR3 is TGTGCCAGCAGCTTATTCGGTACAGGGGGCGAAATTGGCAACAATGAGCAGTTCTTC. The chain recombines TRBV7-9 with TRBJ2-1, with 9 bases identical to TRBD1. The germline gives CDR1 SEHNR, CDR2 FQNEAQ (reference sequence). This CDR3 is built from 19 residues. The junction had 16 bases not matched to a gene; V was cut back by 2 bases and J by 5 bases.

V gene TRBV28 combines with J gene TRBJ2-7, with a possible D match to TRBD2 (5 bases). V was clipped by 4 bases and J by 1 base, with 11 bases between them. This CDR3 comprises 14 residues. Germline V CDR1 and CDR2: MDHEN, SYDVKM. The CDR3 here is CASSSPGGSYEQYF. The CDR3, as DNA: TGTGCCAGCAGTTCCCCAGGAGGATCCTACGAGCAGTACTTC.

The rearrangement uses TRBV7-9 and TRBJ2-2; D is possibly TRBD2 (6 bases). CDR1 is SEHNR and CDR2 is FQNEAQ in the germline V gene (reference sequence). The ends were cut back, 4 bases at V and 4 bases at J, with 7 bases in the middle. This CDR3 is 13 amino acids long. The chain's CDR3 is CASSSGGTGELFF. The CDR3 DNA sequence: TGTGCCAGCAGCTCCGGGGGCACCGGGGAGCTGTTTTTT.

The chain uses TRBV7-6 and TRBJ1-6; D possibly corresponds to TRBD1 (6 bases). This CDR3 contains 13 residues. Per the germline V gene, CDR1 is SGHVS and CDR2 is FNYEAQ. The V and J ends lost 5 bases and 5 bases respectively, with 7 bases between them. For the CDR3, the DNA is TGTGCCAGCAGCCGGGACAATAATTCACCCCTCCACTTT. It is translated as CASSRDNNSPLHF.

Here the CDR3 DNA reads TGTGCCAGCAGCGTGGGAGCGGGCTCCTACGAGCAGTACTTC. This codes for CASSVGAGSYEQYF. The chain recombines TRBV9 with TRBJ2-7, with D possibly being TRBD2 (6 bases). The length of the CDR3 is 14 residues. V was pared by 2 bases and J by 0 bases, with 9 bases between. The germline V gene has CDR1 SGDLS and CDR2 YYNGEE.

CDR3 loop: CASTLGGQGGDGYTF. CDR3 bases: TGTGCCAGCACCCTAGGGGGACAGGGAGGCGATGGCTACACCTTC. This chain connects TRBV28 to TRBJ1-2; TRBD1 matches 9 bases. V dropped 7 bases and J dropped 6; count of bases not matched to a gene: 12. The CDR3 covers 15 residues. Germline V lookup: CDR1 MDHEN, CDR2 SYDVKM.

Concerning this clone itself: The sample carries other DNA sequences with the same CDR3. The chain combines TRBV7-3 with TRBJ2-1; 9 nucleotides align to TRBD1. Trimming took 4 bases from V and 3 from J; bases not matched to a gene: 1. The CDR3 length is 14 residues. Germline CDR1 and CDR2: SGHTA and FQGTGA. DNA of the CDR3: TGTGCCAGCAGCTCGACAGGGGGCTACAATGAGCAGTTCTTC. Translation gives CASSSTGGYNEQFF.

The CDR3 loop is CASSGRTGSSYNSPLHF. CDR3 DNA: TGTGCCAGCAGTGGGCGAACAGGGAGCTCCTATAATTCACCCCTCCACTTT. The V and J genes are TRBV28 and TRBJ1-6; a possible D gene is TRBD1 (6 bases). This CDR3 is 17 amino acids long. The germline CDR1 and CDR2 sequences are MDHEN and SYDVKM. V lost 5 bases and J 0 bases, leaving 14 bases between the germline ends.

The chain recombines TRBV28 with TRBJ2-1, with 9 positions matching TRBD2. CDR3 size: 14 residues. Germline values: CDR1 MDHEN, CDR2 SYDVKM. V was clipped by 7 bases and J by 6 bases; unmatched bases: 7. CDR3 sequence reads: CASTRAGGPNEQFF. As DNA, the CDR3 is TGTGCCAGCACCAGGGCGGGAGGGCCCAATGAGCAGTTCTTC. The variable domain in full, with the rest retrieved from reference TRBV28 and TRBJ2-1, is DVKVTQSSRYLVKRTGEKVFLECVQDMDHENMFWYRQDPGLGLRLIYFSYDVKMKEKGDIPEGYSVSREKKERFSLILESASTNQTSMYLCASTRAGGPNEQFFGPGTRLTVL.

The chain employs TRBV4-1 and TRBJ1-4; a possible D gene is TRBD1 (6 bases). V was clipped by 4 bases and J by 3 bases, with 9 bases between them. Germline assignment: CDR1 MGHRA and CDR2 YSYEKL. CDR3 size: 14 residues. CDR3 loop: CASSLQGANEKLFF. In nucleotides, the CDR3 is TGCGCCAGCAGCCTACAGGGAGCTAATGAAAAACTGTTTTTT.

This chain links TRBV10-1 with TRBJ2-2; TRBD1 matches 10 bases. Trimming at V came to 8 bases and at J to 5 bases, leaving 5 bases not matched to a gene. Germline lookup yields CDR1 WNHNN and CDR2 SYGVQD (reference sequence). The CDR3 contains 14 residues. The CDR3, as DNA: TGCGCCAGCGGGACAGGGGCAGGGACCGGGGAGCTGTTTTTT. Translating gives CASGTGAGTGELFF.

The J gene is TRBJ2-3, the V gene TRBV7-3; 14 positions agree with TRBD2. The CDR3 totals 15 residues. Trimming took 5 bases from V and 8 from J; bases not matched to a gene: 6. Germline V lookup: CDR1 SGHTA, CDR2 FQGTGA. DNA of the CDR3: TGTGCCAGCAGCCCTGAGACTAGCGGGAGGGGTACGCAGTATTTT. Its protein is CASSPETSGRGTQYF.

V is TRBV28 and J is TRBJ2-7; D may be TRBD2 (6 bases). Trimming shortened V by 5 bases and J by 0 bases, and 14 bases separated the two germline ends. The CDR3 totals 15 residues. Per the germline V gene, CDR1 is MDHEN and CDR2 is SYDVKM. The CDR3: CASSPPSANSYEQYF. The CDR3 DNA reads as TGTGCCAGCAGTCCTCCTAGCGCTAACTCCTACGAGCAGTACTTC.

The chain employs TRBV29-1 and TRBJ1-2, with D perhaps matching TRBD1 (6 bases). The V gene lost 4 bases and the J gene lost 7 bases, with 16 bases spanning the gap. This CDR3 comprises 13 residues. Germline V CDR1 and CDR2: SQVTM, ANQGSEA. In DNA form, the CDR3 reads TGCAGCGTTGTTGACAGGAGGAGGAGTGGCTACACCTTC. Translation: CSVVDRRRSGYTF.

This chain uses TRBV6-6 with TRBJ2-7; TRBD1 matches 12 bases. The CDR3 length is 14 residues. Germline assignment: CDR1 MNHNY and CDR2 SVGAGI (reference sequence). Trimming at V came to 10 bases and at J to 6 bases, leaving 10 bases not matched to a gene. The CDR3 region is CAISSGQGAGEQYF. The CDR3 DNA sequence: TGTGCCATAAGCTCGGGACAGGGGGCGGGCGAGCAGTACTTC.

The V call is TRBV7-8, the J call TRBJ1-4; a possible D gene is TRBD1 (6 bases). V was clipped by 1 base and J by 1 base, with 13 bases between them. Germline-derived CDR1 and CDR2 are SGHVS and FQNEAQ. The CDR3 has 17 residues. CDR3 residues: CASSLGPGRGTNEKLFF. CDR3 DNA sequence: TGTGCCAGCAGCTTAGGCCCCGGCAGGGGAACTAATGAAAAACTGTTTTTT.

J is TRBJ1-1 and V is TRBV28, with TRBD1 matching 10 bases. V lost 4 bases and J lost 6; bases outside the gene matches: 5. CDR3 length: 14 residues. Germline CDR1 is MDHEN and CDR2 is SYDVKM. The CDR3 bases are TGTGCCAGCAGTTCGACAGGGGGCGTCTCTGAAGCTTTCTTT. The encoded protein is CASSSTGGVSEAFF.

The J gene is TRBJ1-1, the V gene TRBV3-1 (or the pseudogene TRBV3-2); D uncertain. CDR3 length: 14 residues. The V gene lost 1 base and the J gene lost 6 bases, with 12 bases spanning the gap. The germline CDR1 and CDR2 sequences are LGHDT and YNNKEL (reference sequence). The CDR3 nucleotides read TGTGCCAGCAGCCAAGCCTTACGAGTGCCTGAAGCTTTCTTT. This translates into CASSQALRVPEAFF.

As to this clone: A junction end diverges from the germline sequence, so it may reflect a read error. Here the CDR3 reads CVSRQGEPYEQYF. CDR3 in DNA: TGTGTCAGCAGGCAGGGGGAGCCGTACGAGCAGTACTTC. The chain has TRBV2 and TRBJ2-7; 7 bases are shared with TRBD1. The CDR3 has 13 residues. CDR1 is SNHLY and CDR2 is FYNNEI in the germline V gene.

The chain has TRBV28 and TRBJ2-2, with D possibly being TRBD1 (5 bases). This CDR3 contains 15 residues. Germline V gene lookup returns CDR1 MDHEN and CDR2 SYDVKM. V lost 11 bases, J lost 0 bases, and 16 bases lay in between. The CDR3 nucleotides read TGTGCCGGAATAGGGGCATCGGCGAACACCGGGGAGCTGTTTTTT. Protein sequence: CAGIGASANTGELFF.

The chain carries TRBV28 and TRBJ2-3, with TRBD2 identical over 15 bases. The V segment lost 7 bases and the J segment 4 bases; nucleotides outside the gene matches: 12. This CDR3 contains 18 residues. Per the germline V gene, CDR1 is MDHEN and CDR2 is SYDVKM. CDR3 amino acids: CASKGLAGGHSLPDTQYF. Written as DNA, the CDR3 is TGTGCCAGCAAAGGACTAGCGGGAGGGCACTCCCTCCCAGATACGCAGTATTTT. Full variable domain (rest looked up from reference TRBV28 and TRBJ2-3): DVKVTQSSRYLVKRTGEKVFLECVQDMDHENMFWYRQDPGLGLRLIYFSYDVKMKEKGDIPEGYSVSREKKERFSLILESASTNQTSMYLCASKGLAGGHSLPDTQYFGPGTRLTVL.

The genes are TRBV2 and TRBJ1-2; 7 positions agree with TRBD1. Per the germline V gene, CDR1 is SNHLY and CDR2 is FYNNEI. The CDR3 sequence is 12 residues long. The J segment lost 8 bases and the V segment lost 9 bases, leaving 9 bases of the junction unmatched. Here the CDR3 DNA reads TGTGCCAGTAATCAAGGGGGACAGGGCTACACCTTC. This codes for CASNQGGQGYTF.

The genes are TRBV5-4 and TRBJ1-2; the D gene is possibly TRBD1 (6 bases). Germline V gives CDR1 SGHNT, CDR2 YYREEE (reference sequence). This CDR3 contains 15 residues. The V end was cut by 4 bases, the J end by 0 bases, with 13 bases between. DNA for the CDR3: TGTGCCAGCAGCCGCTGGGACACCACTAACTATGGCTACACCTTC. Protein product: CASSRWDTTNYGYTF.